This T cell receptor (beta chain) was sequenced during a study of cytomegalovirus exposure and HLA in healthy donors. TCRdb keeps only in-frame clones here, not all; method: immunoSEQ multiplex PCR. The sample holds around 160,000 clones, 84% seen once. The approximately 120-subject validation cohort, separate from the approximately 670-subject first cohort, included the donors. This clone was seen a handful of times. Its target is not known. General study results and limits: 150 to 200 TCR beta chains were listed as cytomegalovirus-associated. High specificity and sensitivity for cytomegalovirus status were reported for the classifier. That first-cohort TCR clusters tended to co-occur in the 95 to 150 validation repertoires was found in a later analysis.

This CDR3 comprises 13 residues. The J segment lost 2 bases and the V segment lost 4 bases, leaving 0 bases of the junction unmatched. Germline CDR1 is SGHNT and CDR2 is YYREEE (reference sequence). The V call is TRBV5-4, the J call TRBJ2-7, with 10 nucleotides matching TRBD1. The TCR originated in a man aged 25 to 40 in good health and CMV-seropositive. Sample: PBMCs. The DNA of the CDR3 is TGTGCCAGCAGCGGGACAGGGGCCTACGAGCAGTACTTC. It codes for CASSGTGAYEQYF.